This T cell receptor beta chain was identified during a study of blood T cell repertoires in COVID-19. In the original analysis: It was from reference gene primer amplification that nucleated cell counts were estimated. TCRdb's table, derived via immunoSEQ multiplex PCR, lists solely in-frame clones and lacks some. Clonal size and the V and J genes are those of that table, whereas D and trimming came from the DNA. The table shows roughly 20,000 clones, with roughly 87% occurring only once. This CDR3 comprises 18 residues. Trimming took off 7 bases at V and 0 bases at J, with 25 bases between the two ends. Per germline, CDR1 SQVTM and CDR2 ANQGSEA.

V gene TRBV29-1 combines with J gene TRBJ2-4, with D possibly TRBD2 on 6 matching bases. Specimen: peripheral blood. The receptor was derived from a man aged 55 to 69 with active COVID-19. CDR3 coding DNA: TGCAGCGCCCTCAACCTGGGTGGCGGGGTCTTAGCCAAAAACATTCAGTACTTC. Protein product: CSALNLGGGVLAKNIQYF.